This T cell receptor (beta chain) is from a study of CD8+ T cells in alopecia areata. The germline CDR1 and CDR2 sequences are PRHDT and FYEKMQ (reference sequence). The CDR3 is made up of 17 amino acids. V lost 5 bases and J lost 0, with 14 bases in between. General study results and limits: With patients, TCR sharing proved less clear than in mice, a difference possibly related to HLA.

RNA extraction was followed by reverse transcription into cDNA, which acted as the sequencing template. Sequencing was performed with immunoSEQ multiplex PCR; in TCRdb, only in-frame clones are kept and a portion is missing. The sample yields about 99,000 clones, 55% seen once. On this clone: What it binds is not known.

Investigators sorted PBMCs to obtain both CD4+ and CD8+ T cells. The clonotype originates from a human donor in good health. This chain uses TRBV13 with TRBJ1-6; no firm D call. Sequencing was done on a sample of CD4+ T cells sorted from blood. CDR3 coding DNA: TGTGCCAGCAGCACGGGAGTACTAAGCTCCTATAATTCACCCCTCCACTTT. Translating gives CASSTGVLSSYNSPLHF.